A single sample is the source of the 20 T cell receptor beta chains below, sequenced in a study of OX40 agonist ivuxolimab in advanced cancers. The protocol was immunoSEQ multiplex PCR, while the TCRdb copy is restricted to in-frame clones and leaves out a portion. This repertoire shows under 90,000 clones, about 90% found once; its top ten account for 1.5% to 2%. This sample comprised CD4+ or CD8+ T cells sorted from blood, obtained in a trial of the OX40 agonist ivuxolimab. These receptors were collected from an adult with an advanced solid tumor such as melanoma, head and neck, liver or kidney cancer.

The chain combines TRBV2 with TRBJ2-5; the D gene is possibly TRBD1 (6 bases). Between the trimmed V and J ends, which lost 6 bases and 1 base, there was a span of 15 bases. CDR3 size: 15 residues. Germline-derived CDR1 and CDR2 are SNHLY and FYNNEI. The CDR3 protein is CASRKTGTSQETQYF. DNA for the CDR3: TGTGCCAGCAGAAAAACCGGGACAAGCCAAGAGACCCAGTACTTC.

J is TRBJ2-1 and V is TRBV18; D is undetermined. This CDR3 region has 14 residues. Trimming took off 2 bases at V and 4 bases at J, with 9 bases between the two ends. CDR1 is KGHSH and CDR2 is LQKENI in the germline V gene. This chain's CDR3 is CASSPYSDYNEQFF. The CDR3 DNA follows: TGTGCCAGCTCACCATATTCTGATTACAATGAGCAGTTCTTC.

This clone was seen a single time. The rearrangement uses TRBV6-5 and TRBJ2-3; D is possibly TRBD1 or TRBD2 (5 bases each). The CDR3 contains 13 residues. Trimming took off 8 bases at V and 2 bases at J, with 11 bases between the two ends. Per the germline V gene, CDR1 is MNHEY and CDR2 is SVGAGI. CDR3 sequence reads: CASRDPFTDTQYF. The CDR3, as DNA: TGTGCCAGCCGGGACCCATTCACAGATACGCAGTATTTT.

In nucleotides, the CDR3 is TGTGCCAGCAGCCACGGACAGGGTGGGCAGCCCCAGCATTTT. Translation: CASSHGQGGQPQHF. V usage is TRBV27 and J usage is TRBJ1-5, with TRBD1 matching 8 bases. Germline V lookup: CDR1 MNHEY, CDR2 SMNVEV (reference sequence). The CDR3 consists of 14 residues. V trimming: 6 bases; J trimming: 7 bases; junction bases outside the gene matches: 8.

The CDR3 sequence is CASSQGQNYGYTF. Written as DNA, the CDR3 is TGTGCCAGCAGCCAGGGACAGAACTATGGCTACACCTTC. V is TRBV7-2 and J is TRBJ1-2; 7 nucleotides align to TRBD1. V gave up 5 bases and J gave up 2 bases; unmatched junction bases: 2. This CDR3 has 13 residues. The germline V gene has CDR1 SGHTA and CDR2 FQGNSA.

The V and J genes are TRBV2 and TRBJ2-7; TRBD2 might be the D (5 bases). This CDR3 spans 15 amino acids. The germline gives CDR1 SNHLY, CDR2 FYNNEI. V was clipped by 1 base and J by 3 bases, with 13 bases between them. CDR3 in DNA: TGTGCCAGCAGTGAAGATCGAGCGGCTTTCTACGAGCAGTACTTC. Translated: CASSEDRAAFYEQYF.

The V call is TRBV9, the J call TRBJ2-7; 12 nucleotides agree with TRBD1. The V segment lost 0 bases and the J segment 3 bases; nucleotides outside the gene matches: 4. This CDR3 contains 16 residues. Germline CDR1 and CDR2: SGDLS and YYNGEE. The DNA of the CDR3 is TGTGCCAGCAGCGTAGAACGGGACAGGGGGCTCTACGAGCAGTACTTC. Its protein product is CASSVERDRGLYEQYF.

J is TRBJ2-3 and V is TRBV5-1; weak D call: TRBD1 (5 bases). V lost 0 bases to trimming and J lost 2 bases, with 7 bases between them. Per germline, CDR1 SGHRS and CDR2 YFSETQ. This CDR3 region has 14 residues. CDR3 in DNA: TGCGCCAGCAGCTTGGGACAGTTCACAGATACGCAGTATTTT. Its translation is CASSLGQFTDTQYF.

V is TRBV7-2 and J is TRBJ1-1; perhaps TRBD1 as D (6 bases). V lost 1 base and J lost 5, with 11 bases in between. Germline loops: CDR1 SGHTA, CDR2 FQGNSA. This CDR3 contains 14 residues. The CDR3 DNA sequence: TGTGCCAGCAGCTTAGGGGGGGCTGGTACTGAAGCTTTCTTT. Translation: CASSLGGAGTEAFF. Full variable domain (missing parts from reference TRBV7-2 and TRBJ1-1): GAGVSQSPSNKVTEKGKDVELRCDPISGHTALYWYRQSLGQGLEFLIYFQGNSAPDKSGLPSDRFSAERTGGSVSTLTIQRTQQEDSAVYLCASSLGGAGTEAFFGQGTRLTVV.

This chain uses TRBV19 with TRBJ2-1, with TRBD2 matching 10 bases. Germline V gene data show CDR1 as LNHDA and CDR2 as SQIVND (reference sequence). The V and J ends lost 4 bases and 4 bases, in that order; junction bases with no gene match: 1. This CDR3 comprises 14 residues. As DNA, the CDR3 is TGTGCCAGTAGTACACTAGCGGGATACAATGAGCAGTTCTTC. Translation: CASSTLAGYNEQFF. Combining the CDR3 with reference TRBV19 and TRBJ2-1 gives the whole variable domain DGGITQSPKYLFRKEGQNVTLSCEQNLNHDAMYWYRQDPGQGLRLIYYSQIVNDFQKGDIAEGYSVSREKKESFPLTVTSAQKNPTAFYLCASSTLAGYNEQFFGPGTRLTVL.

The rearrangement joins TRBV5-6 to TRBJ2-5, with D possibly TRBD2 on 6 matching bases. CDR1 is SGHDT, CDR2 YYEEEE, per germline. CDR3 length: 13 residues. The V end lost 7 bases, the J end lost 4 bases, and 14 bases lay between the germline ends. CDR3 amino acids: CASGPGDGETQYF. DNA for the CDR3: TGTGCCAGCGGCCCGGGGGACGGAGAGACCCAGTACTTC. The complete variable domain, with remaining parts taken from reference TRBV5-6 and TRBJ2-5, reads DAGVTQSPTHLIKTRGQQVTLRCSPKSGHDTVSWYQQALGQGPQFIFQYYEEEERQRGNFPDRFSGHQFPNYSSELNVNALLLGDSALYLCASGPGDGETQYFGPGTRLLVL.

The rearrangement uses TRBV19 and TRBJ1-1; D uncertain. The V and J ends lost 4 bases and 5 bases respectively, with 29 bases between them. The germline CDR1 and CDR2 sequences are LNHDA and SQIVND (reference sequence). The length of the CDR3 is 19 residues. In nucleotides, the CDR3 is TGTGCCAGTAGTACGAATCGACATACGGGCTCTACCCGCTTAACTGAAGCTTTCTTT. Translated: CASSTNRHTGSTRLTEAFF.

The rearrangement joins TRBV4-2 to TRBJ2-1, with 7 bases identical to TRBD2. The CDR3 has 16 residues. V lost 5 bases, J lost 6 bases, and 13 bases stayed unmatched. Germline CDR1 reads LGHNA; CDR2 reads YNFKEQ. The CDR3 DNA reads as TGTGCCAGCAGCTTAACTCTGTGGGCTAGCGGCAATGAGCAGTTCTTC. Translation gives CASSLTLWASGNEQFF.

This clone has just one count. This chain joins TRBV7-2 and TRBJ2-5; TRBD2 is a possible D gene (7 bases). Germline values: CDR1 SGHTA, CDR2 FQGNSA. This CDR3 is built from 14 residues. V lost 5 bases and J lost 2, with 12 bases in between. CDR3 in DNA: TGTGCCAGCAGCCCGGGGGGCCGGCAAGAGACCCAGTACTTC. Its translation: CASSPGGRQETQYF. The full variable domain, with the rest looked up from reference TRBV7-2 and TRBJ2-5, is GAGVSQSPSNKVTEKGKDVELRCDPISGHTALYWYRQSLGQGLEFLIYFQGNSAPDKSGLPSDRFSAERTGGSVSTLTIQRTQQEDSAVYLCASSPGGRQETQYFGPGTRLLVL.

This sequence joins TRBV10-2 and TRBJ1-5; 10 nucleotides align to TRBD1. This CDR3 is 16 amino acids long. Trimming removed 6 bases from V and 0 bases from J; junction bases left unmatched: 5. The germline V gene has CDR1 WSHSY and CDR2 SAAADI. The CDR3 is CASSGTGAPSNQPQHF. DNA of the CDR3: TGCGCCAGCAGCGGGACAGGGGCACCTAGCAATCAGCCCCAGCATTTT.

This sequence joins TRBV5-1 and TRBJ1-1, with D possibly matching TRBD1 (6 bases). Germline V gene data show CDR1 as SGHRS and CDR2 as YFSETQ. V was trimmed by 0 bases and J by 1 base, leaving 16 bases between them. The CDR3 runs 17 residues. CDR3 residues: CASSLGNSGDGNTEAFF. The CDR3 DNA follows: TGCGCCAGCAGCTTGGGCAACTCAGGGGACGGGAACACTGAAGCTTTCTTT.

V and J are TRBV7-2 and TRBJ1-3; 7 nucleotides line up with TRBD1. This CDR3 is built from 15 residues. V gave up 0 bases and J gave up 1 base; unmatched junction bases: 0. The germline gives CDR1 SGHTA, CDR2 FQGNSA. The CDR3, as DNA: TGTGCCAGCAGCTTAGCGACAGGGTCTGGAAACACCATATATTTT. Its translation is CASSLATGSGNTIYF. Full variable domain (remainder filled in from reference TRBV7-2 and TRBJ1-3): GAGVSQSPSNKVTEKGKDVELRCDPISGHTALYWYRQSLGQGLEFLIYFQGNSAPDKSGLPSDRFSAERTGGSVSTLTIQRTQQEDSAVYLCASSLATGSGNTIYFGEGSWLTVV.

The chain couples TRBV28 to TRBJ1-2; no firm D call. From germline, CDR1 is MDHEN and CDR2 SYDVKM. Trimming stripped 6 bases from V and 8 bases from J, with 10 bases between. This CDR3 is 11 amino acids long. CDR3 protein: CASSRMGGYTF. The CDR3 DNA sequence: TGTGCCAGCAGCCGGATGGGCGGCTACACCTTC.

The chain uses TRBV10-1 and TRBJ1-1, with D unresolved. The CDR3 is made up of 13 amino acids. Germline values: CDR1 WNHNN, CDR2 SYGVQD (reference sequence). Trimming removed 3 bases at V and 6 bases at J, with 11 bases between. The CDR3 loop reads CASSDPAGPEAFF. CDR3 coding DNA: TGCGCCAGCAGTGATCCAGCGGGCCCTGAAGCTTTCTTT.

The V gene is TRBV29-1, the J gene TRBJ1-2; D unresolved. The CDR3 has 12 amino acids. Germline CDR1 SQVTM, CDR2 ANQGSEA. Deletions cut 6 bases from V and 0 bases from J, with 8 bases between. For the CDR3, the DNA is TGCAGCGTACAGACACCTAACTATGGCTACACCTTC. This translates into CSVQTPNYGYTF.